This T cell receptor (beta chain) was sequenced during a study of T-cell memory formation after mild COVID-19. On the study more broadly: Largely, the TCR clusters proved donor specific. General study findings and limits: Pre-infection memory harbored some responding clones, suggesting cross-reactive memory joined. A balance of CD4 and CD8 characterized clones contracting day 15 to 85, whereas later expanders leaned CD4+.

The V end was cut by 6 bases, the J end by 5 bases, with 18 bases between. There are 15 residues in the CDR3. The germline V gene has CDR1 SGHRS and CDR2 YFSETQ. To note about this clonotype: Its antigen is unidentified.

From the 5' RACE reads, TCRdb called clonotypes with MiXCR, one entry per CDR3 protein. The data contain about 340,000 distinct CDR3 sequences, 15% to 20% of them seen just once; the ten biggest clones take up 20% to 25%. The TCR sequence derives from a man aged 18 to 30 who had mild COVID-19 (a few samples of this study predate the infection). Cell type and time point are not known. Sequences were obtained from PBMCs or a T cell subset sorted from them (not recorded which). The rearrangement uses TRBV5-1 and TRBJ2-1; the D is unclear. The CDR3 reads CASNSPEVLNNEQFF. CDR3 bases: TGCGCCAGCAATTCACCCGAGGTCCTAAACAATGAGCAGTTCTTC.